One and the same sample provided the 17 T cell receptor beta chains below, sequenced in a study of OX40 agonist ivuxolimab in advanced cancers. Sequenced by immunoSEQ multiplex PCR; TCRdb stores in-frame clones only, minus some. There are approximately 50,000 clones in the sample; approximately 86% occur only once, and about 2.7% lies in the top ten. This sample comprised CD4+ or CD8+ T cells sorted from blood, obtained in a trial of the OX40 agonist ivuxolimab. Every receptor here comes from an adult with an advanced solid tumor such as melanoma, head and neck, liver or kidney cancer.

The chain couples TRBV6-4 to TRBJ2-5; 9 positions agree with TRBD2. The V and J ends lost 6 bases and 5 bases, in that order; junction bases with no gene match: 4. Germline V gives CDR1 MRHNA, CDR2 SNTAGT. This CDR3 has 13 residues. The CDR3: CASSAGGPETQYF. CDR3 in DNA: TGTGCCAGCAGCGCGGGGGGGCCTGAGACCCAGTACTTC.

This sequence joins TRBV5-1 and TRBJ1-2; D is perhaps TRBD1 (6 bases). The CDR3 extends over 16 amino acids. Trimming stripped 0 bases from V and 4 bases from J, with 16 bases between. Germline CDR1 reads SGHRS; CDR2 reads YFSETQ. The chain's CDR3 is CASSLAGVKGGYGYTF. The CDR3 DNA sequence: TGCGCCAGCAGCTTGGCCGGCGTTAAGGGGGGCTATGGCTACACCTTC. Complete variable domain (other parts from reference TRBV5-1 and TRBJ1-2): KAGVTQTPRYLIKTRGQQVTLSCSPISGHRSVSWYQQTPGQGLQFLFEYFSETQRNKGNFPGRFSGRQFSNSRSEMNVSTLELGDSALYLCASSLAGVKGGYGYTFGSGTRLTVV.

This clone has only a few counts. The rearrangement links TRBV25-1 to TRBJ2-1; D possibly corresponds to TRBD1 (5 bases). Germline CDR1 is MGHDK and CDR2 is SYGVNS. The ends were cut back, 6 bases at V and 8 bases at J, with 14 bases in the middle. CDR3 length equals 13 residues. Here the CDR3 DNA reads TGTGCCAGCAGCCGCGGAGCAGGGTATGAGCAGTTCTTC. Protein sequence: CASSRGAGYEQFF.

This chain links TRBV11-3 with TRBJ2-5; 7 nucleotides agree with TRBD2. V lost 4 bases, J lost 9 bases, and 11 bases stayed unmatched. CDR1 SGHNT and CDR2 YENEEA come from the germline V gene. This CDR3 has 14 amino acids. CDR3 DNA: TGTGCCAGCAGCTCGGGACTATCTTACGGGGCCCAGTACTTC. This codes for CASSSGLSYGAQYF. Complete variable domain (other parts from reference TRBV11-3 and TRBJ2-5): EAGVVQSPRYKIIEKKQPVAFWCNPISGHNTLYWYLQNLGQGPELLIRYENEEAVDDSQLPKDRFSAERLKGVDSTLKIQPAELGDSAVYLCASSSGLSYGAQYFGPGTRLLVL.

The V call is TRBV5-4, the J call TRBJ1-2; the D is unclear. The CDR3 has 13 residues. Trimming took off 2 bases at V and 8 bases at J, with 13 bases between the two ends. Germline V gene lookup returns CDR1 SGHNT and CDR2 YYREEE (reference sequence). The CDR3 DNA is TGTGCCAGCAGCTTTTACGGCCAAGGGGGCTACACCTTC. It is translated as CASSFYGQGGYTF.

This clone was observed once. An end of the junction differs from the germline gene, which may be a read error. This chain uses TRBV10-2 with TRBJ2-7, with D unresolved. Per the germline V gene, CDR1 is WSHSY and CDR2 is SAAADI. CDR3 length: 12 amino acids. For the CDR3, the DNA is TGCGCCAGCAGTGATAATTCTCAGGTGCCGACATTC. Protein: CASSDNSQVPTF.

This rearrangement joins TRBV11-3 to TRBJ2-1, with 7 bases lining up with TRBD2. The germline V gene encodes CDR1 SGHNT and CDR2 YENEEA. This CDR3 contains 13 residues. V lost 4 bases and J lost 8; bases outside the gene matches: 5. CDR3 in DNA: TGTGCCAGCAGCTCCGGACTAGTTCATGAGCAGTTCTTC. Residues: CASSSGLVHEQFF.

This rearrangement joins TRBV19 to TRBJ2-1, with a tentative D call TRBD2 (6 bases). Germline values: CDR1 LNHDA, CDR2 SQIVND (reference sequence). This CDR3 is built from 14 residues. V lost 6 bases, J lost 10 bases, and 19 bases lay in between. The CDR3: CASSGRDGKREQFF. In DNA, the CDR3 is TGTGCCAGTAGCGGGCGGGACGGCAAGCGGGAGCAGTTCTTC. Together with reference TRBV19 and TRBJ2-1, the CDR3 gives the full variable domain: DGGITQSPKYLFRKEGQNVTLSCEQNLNHDAMYWYRQDPGQGLRLIYYSQIVNDFQKGDIAEGYSVSREKKESFPLTVTSAQKNPTAFYLCASSGRDGKREQFFGPGTRLTVL.

This rearrangement joins TRBV5-8 to TRBJ1-2; D is perhaps TRBD1 (5 bases). This CDR3 is built from 12 residues. V was trimmed by 4 bases and J by 8 bases, leaving 12 bases between them. The germline gives CDR1 SGHTS, CDR2 YDEGEE. As DNA, the CDR3 is TGTGCCAGCAGCGAACGCAGGGCCGGCTACACCTTC. Its translation: CASSERRAGYTF.

The V and J genes are TRBV4-3 and TRBJ2-7, with unresolved D. Deletions cut 1 base from V and 1 base from J, with 5 bases between. The CDR3 runs 13 residues. The V gene's germline CDR1 is LGHNA and CDR2 YSLEER. The CDR3 DNA reads as TGCGCCAGCAGCCAAGCGCAGTCCTACGAGCAGTACTTC. Amino acid sequence: CASSQAQSYEQYF.

This clone was counted between two and nine times. The gene calls are TRBV30 and TRBJ1-1; no firm D call. The CDR3 is made up of 13 amino acids. Trimming left V 0 bases short and J 5 bases short, with 10 bases between. CDR1 is GTSNPN and CDR2 is SVGIG in the germline V gene (reference sequence). As DNA, the CDR3 is TGTGCCTGGAGTGTACTCGGACCGACTGAAGCTTTCTTT. As protein: CAWSVLGPTEAFF.

The chain is built from TRBV4-3 and TRBJ2-7, with TRBD2 identical over 7 bases. The CDR3 spans 15 residues. The junction had 8 bases not matched to a gene; V was cut back by 0 bases and J by 6 bases. Germline V gene sequence: CDR1 LGHNA, CDR2 YSLEER. CDR3 coding DNA: TGCGCCAGCAGCCAAGATCGAAGTCCGGGGGGCGAGCAGTACTTC. Protein product: CASSQDRSPGGEQYF.

V is TRBV9 and J is TRBJ1-4; 7 bases fit TRBD1. The CDR3 is 16 residues long. V shed 4 bases, J shed 0 bases, and the junction held 6 bases outside the gene matches. The germline V gene has CDR1 SGDLS and CDR2 YYNGEE. The CDR3 here is CASSFGQEATNEKLFF. The DNA for the CDR3 is TGTGCCAGCAGCTTCGGACAGGAGGCAACTAATGAAAAACTGTTTTTT.

J is TRBJ2-5 and V is TRBV6-1; maybe TRBD1 (5 bases). V lost 5 bases, J lost 2 bases, and 9 bases lay in between. The CDR3 has 13 amino acids. Germline V gene data show CDR1 as MNHNS and CDR2 as SASEGT. CDR3 bases: TGTGCCAGCAGTTCCCAGGGTCAAGAGACCCAGTACTTC. Protein product: CASSSQGQETQYF.

This chain links TRBV20-1 with TRBJ2-5; D uncertain. This CDR3 has 11 residues. The V end lost 3 bases, the J end lost 5 bases, and 7 bases lay between the germline ends. Germline CDR1 and CDR2: DFQATT and SNEGSKA (reference sequence). CDR3 sequence reads: CSASISETQYF. Here the CDR3 DNA reads TGCAGTGCTAGTATTTCTGAGACCCAGTACTTC.

The genes are TRBV7-8 and TRBJ2-2; perhaps TRBD2 as D (5 bases). The CDR3 runs 16 residues. V was cut by 5 bases and J by 0 bases, with 13 bases left in between. The V gene's germline CDR1 is SGHVS and CDR2 FQNEAQ. Here the CDR3 reads CASSPSGGTNTGELFF. The DNA for the CDR3 is TGTGCCAGCAGCCCCAGCGGCGGTACGAACACCGGGGAGCTGTTTTTT.

The rearrangement links TRBV6-5 to TRBJ2-2; 10 bases match TRBD2. Germline assignment: CDR1 MNHEY and CDR2 SVGAGI. Losses at the gene ends were 4 bases for V and 6 bases for J; bases not matched to a gene: 5. The CDR3 has 15 residues. The CDR3 coding sequence is TGTGCCAGCAGTTCCTCTAGCGGGAGCCCCGGGGAGCTGTTTTTT. Protein sequence: CASSSSSGSPGELFF.